This T cell receptor (beta chain) was retrieved from a study of cytomegalovirus exposure and HLA in healthy donors. Overall study results and limits: Presence/absence analyses rested on an assumption that sequencing depth was roughly uniform across donors.

For this clone: What it recognizes is unknown. Other DNA variants within this sample encode the same CDR3.

Germline assignment: CDR1 MDHEN and CDR2 SYDVKM. The V end was cut by 2 bases, the J end by 1 base, with 14 bases between. The CDR3 has 16 residues. The primer mix had 60 Vbeta and 13 Jbeta primers. Measured with immunoSEQ multiplex PCR; TCRdb has only the in-frame clones, and not every one. The sample contains 150,000 to 200,000 clones, roughly 85% of which appear only once. The genes are TRBV28 and TRBJ1-1; perhaps TRBD1 as D (5 bases). This receptor was identified in a woman between 50 and 59 years old in good health and CMV-seropositive. The sequenced material came from PBMCs. CDR3 sequence: CASSLVPTDRNTEAFF. CDR3 nucleotide sequence: TGTGCCAGCAGTTTAGTCCCGACAGATCGGAACACTGAAGCTTTCTTT.